This T cell receptor (beta chain) was documented in a study of shared clonotypes between healthy human individuals. In the study overall: Aged between 18 and 49, the donors were two women and three men.

In regard to this clone: Its target is unknown. Other nucleotide sequences from this sample produce the same CDR3.

General observations from the study: Sampling used blood alone; tissue repertoires probably differ.

CDR3 length equals 12 residues. V lost 3 bases to trimming and J lost 3 bases, with 7 bases between them. Per the germline V gene, CDR1 is SQVTM and CDR2 is ANQGSEA. TCRdb keeps only in-frame clones here, not all; method: immunoSEQ multiplex PCR. Of around 2.5 million clones in the sample, over 85% were seen once. This rearrangement joins TRBV29-1 to TRBJ2-3; tentative D call: TRBD2 (6 bases). The sample taken for sequencing was naive CD4+ T cells from PBMCs. Documented subset: CD45RA+ positively selected. This clonotype was sampled from a young man in good health. Some clones in this sample may be carry-over from other donors' samples. CDR3 loop: CSVEGGTDTQYF. The CDR3 region has the DNA TGCAGCGTTGAGGGGGGAACAGATACGCAGTATTTT.